These 23 T cell receptor beta chains came from one sample sequenced in a study of CD8 T cells in Susac syndrome. Random hexamers were used to reverse transcribe an amount of roughly 0.5 to 1 ug RNA. TCRdb ran MiXCR on the immunoSEQ multiplex PCR reads and lists one entry per CDR3 protein. The sample holds 160,000 or so distinct CDR3 sequences, 90% to 95% seen once. Sequencing was done on a sample of CD4+ T cells from PBMCs. The receptor set was obtained from a human donor with Susac syndrome.

The chain is built from TRBV6-4 and TRBJ2-3, with D unresolved. The CDR3 covers 15 residues. The germline V gene encodes CDR1 MRHNA and CDR2 SNTAGT. V shed 2 bases and J shed 0 bases, with 9 bases lying between them. Here the CDR3 reads CASSDRASSTDTQYF. DNA of the CDR3: TGTGCCAGCAGTGACAGGGCTAGTAGCACAGATACGCAGTATTTT.

The V and J genes are TRBV9 and TRBJ2-5; D ambiguous. Germline CDR1 and CDR2: SGDLS and YYNGEE. The V and J ends lost 0 bases and 2 bases respectively, with 8 bases between them. This CDR3 is 14 amino acids long. As DNA, the CDR3 is TGTGCCAGCAGCGTAGGACGCAGGCAAGAGACCCAGTACTTC. Its translation is CASSVGRRQETQYF.

The J gene is TRBJ1-4, the V gene TRBV3-1; D is uncertain. The CDR3 has 16 amino acids. Germline lookup yields CDR1 LGHDT and CDR2 YNNKEL (reference sequence). Trimming cost V 0 bases and J 5 bases, with 13 bases left between them. The DNA of the CDR3 is TGTGCCAGCAGCCAAGATTTCGAGCTATTGAATGAAAAACTGTTTTTT. It specifies CASSQDFELLNEKLFF.

The chain employs TRBV29-1 and TRBJ2-5; D is possibly TRBD1 (5 bases). V was shortened by 7 bases and J by 2 bases, with 8 bases between the two germline ends. The CDR3 sequence is 11 residues long. Germline CDR1 reads SQVTM; CDR2 reads ANQGSEA. The CDR3 spells CSAGQQETQYF. The CDR3, as DNA: TGCAGCGCCGGACAACAAGAGACCCAGTACTTC.

The rearrangement joins TRBV5-1 to TRBJ1-2; D is undetermined. CDR1 SGHRS and CDR2 YFSETQ come from the germline V gene. This CDR3 is 14 amino acids long. V was cut by 0 bases and J by 3 bases, with 9 bases left in between. CDR3 amino acids: CASSLGGLDYGYTF. In nucleotides, the CDR3 is TGCGCCAGCAGCTTGGGCGGTTTGGACTATGGCTACACCTTC.

This clonotype was detected only once. The chain carries TRBV29-1 and TRBJ1-1; 7 bases agree with TRBD1. V trimming: 8 bases; J trimming: 6 bases; junction bases outside the gene matches: 12. CDR1 SQVTM and CDR2 ANQGSEA come from the germline V gene. This CDR3 has 13 residues. The CDR3 DNA follows: TGCAGCTCCAACTGGGGCAGGGGGTCTGAAGCTTTCTTT. Its translation: CSSNWGRGSEAFF.

The chain combines TRBV5-6 with TRBJ1-6, with a weak D call TRBD1 (6 bases). V dropped 4 bases and J dropped 8 bases, with 16 bases sitting between them. The CDR3 runs to 15 residues. Germline assignment: CDR1 SGHDT and CDR2 YYEEEE. CDR3 region: CASSPKGEIHSPLHF. CDR3 DNA: TGTGCCAGCAGCCCCAAGGGGGAAATTCATTCACCCCTCCACTTT.

The rearrangement joins TRBV6-1 to TRBJ2-7; D remains ambiguous. This CDR3 has 11 residues. The germline V gene has CDR1 MNHNS and CDR2 SASEGT. The V and J ends lost 3 bases and 7 bases respectively, with 7 bases between them. For the CDR3, the DNA is TGTGCCAGCAGTGATGTGTATGAGCAGTACTTC. Amino acids: CASSDVYEQYF.

The CDR3 here is CASRPDRGTFGSYEQYF. CDR3 nucleotide sequence: TGTGCCAGCAGACCGGACAGGGGGACTTTTGGTTCCTACGAGCAGTACTTC. The rearrangement uses TRBV27 and TRBJ2-7; the match to TRBD1 covers 10 bases. Germline trimming cut 6 bases from V and 1 base from J; bases unmatched to any gene: 12. CDR3 length: 17 residues. Looked up from germline, CDR1 is MNHEY and CDR2 is SMNVEV (reference sequence).

The chain combines TRBV7-9 with TRBJ2-2, with unresolved D. CDR1 is SEHNR and CDR2 is FQNEAQ in the germline V gene (reference sequence). Trimming cost V 1 base and J 6 bases, with 6 bases left between them. The CDR3 has 13 amino acids. The CDR3 region is CASSLEVAGELFF. In DNA, the CDR3 is TGTGCCAGCAGCTTAGAGGTCGCCGGGGAGCTGTTTTTT.

This chain uses TRBV3-1 with TRBJ2-7; no clear D gene. This CDR3 contains 12 residues. V shed 6 bases and J shed 6 bases, with 12 bases lying between them. Germline CDR1 LGHDT, CDR2 YNNKEL (reference sequence). The CDR3: CASSRGLFEQYF. The CDR3 DNA reads as TGTGCCAGCAGTCGTGGCCTTTTCGAGCAGTACTTC.

This chain joins TRBV9 and TRBJ2-1; 9 positions match TRBD1. The CDR3 loop spans 15 amino acids. Germline-derived CDR1 and CDR2 are SGDLS and YYNGEE. V lost 1 base and J lost 3; bases outside the gene matches: 2. As DNA, the CDR3 is TGTGCCAGCAGCGTAAGGGGACAGGGCTACAATGAGCAGTTCTTC. It specifies CASSVRGQGYNEQFF.

This rearrangement joins TRBV29-1 to TRBJ2-3; either TRBD1 or TRBD2 may supply D (6 bases each). This CDR3 contains 15 residues. The germline V and J ends were trimmed by 8 bases and 2 bases, with 20 bases remaining between them. Looked up from germline, CDR1 is SQVTM and CDR2 is ANQGSEA. CDR3 residues: CSLSGALLPTDTQYF. The CDR3 nucleotides are TGCAGCCTGTCGGGGGCCCTTCTCCCCACAGATACGCAGTATTTT.

This chain links TRBV25-1 with TRBJ1-1; D not certain. The CDR3 extends over 11 amino acids. Per the germline V gene, CDR1 is MGHDK and CDR2 is SYGVNS. V shed 7 bases and J shed 2 bases, with 5 bases lying between them. Here the CDR3 reads CASISNTEAFF. CDR3 DNA: TGTGCCAGCATTAGCAACACTGAAGCTTTCTTT.

Only one count was recorded for this clonotype. The chain is built from TRBV18 and TRBJ1-1; no clear D. Trimming shortened V by 3 bases and J by 1 base, and 12 bases separated the two germline ends. Germline V gene data show CDR1 as KGHSH and CDR2 as LQKENI. This CDR3 comprises 15 residues. The CDR3 loop is CASSPQLVGNTEAFF. DNA of the CDR3: TGTGCCAGCTCACCCCAGTTGGTGGGGAACACTGAAGCTTTCTTT.

This clonotype was picked up a small number of times. The chain combines TRBV4-2 with TRBJ1-1; D gene uncertain. This CDR3 is built from 13 residues. Per the germline V gene, CDR1 is LGHNA and CDR2 is YNFKEQ. With 1 base removed from V and 10 bases from J, the gap between germline ends came to 13 bases. Here the CDR3 reads CASSQGSKTGAFF. The CDR3 DNA sequence: TGTGCCAGCAGCCAAGGCTCAAAAACGGGAGCTTTCTTT.

The chain carries TRBV12-3 or TRBV12-4 and TRBJ2-2; D possibly corresponds to TRBD1 (5 bases). V was shortened by 8 bases and J by 1 base, with 11 bases between the two germline ends. The CDR3 has 14 amino acids. In DNA, the CDR3 is TGTGCCAGCGGTGGGGCAGGGAACACCGGGGAGCTGTTTTTT. This codes for CASGGAGNTGELFF.

The sample holds one count of this clonotype. The CDR3 spells CSARDPLKPGIGYGYTF. CDR3 DNA: TGCAGTGCTAGAGACCCGCTAAAGCCGGGGATTGGCTATGGCTACACCTTC. The V call is TRBV20-1, the J call TRBJ1-2; D is undetermined. The germline gives CDR1 DFQATT, CDR2 SNEGSKA (reference sequence). Trimming removed 0 bases from V and 4 bases from J, with 21 bases in between. The CDR3 runs to 17 residues.

The chain carries TRBV7-3 and TRBJ2-2, with 10 nucleotides matching TRBD2. From germline, CDR1 is SGHTA and CDR2 FQGTGA. This CDR3 is built from 16 residues. J lost 4 bases, V lost 5 bases, and 7 bases had no gene match. The CDR3 nucleotides read TGTGCCAGCAGCACCCGGAGCGGGGGGGCCACCGGGGAGCTGTTTTTT. This translates into CASSTRSGGATGELFF.

The chain employs TRBV12-3 or TRBV12-4 and TRBJ2-1; D possibly uses TRBD1 or TRBD2 (6 bases each). Trimming removed 6 bases at V and 9 bases at J, with 12 bases between. This CDR3 is 12 amino acids long. The CDR3 DNA reads TGTGCCAGCAGAGAGGGGGGAGGTGAGCAGTTCTTC. Protein sequence: CASREGGGEQFF.

The rearrangement uses TRBV7-8 and TRBJ2-1; 11 bases fit TRBD2. The trim removed 5 bases at V and 2 bases at J, leaving 5 bases unmatched. Germline values: CDR1 SGHVS, CDR2 FQNEAQ. The CDR3 has 16 residues. The CDR3 loop reads CASSTLAGGTYNEQFF. CDR3 DNA sequence: TGTGCCAGCAGCACCCTAGCGGGGGGAACCTACAATGAGCAGTTCTTC.

This chain connects TRBV5-1 to TRBJ2-1, with D possibly being TRBD2 (6 bases). The CDR3 covers 15 residues. Germline V gene lookup returns CDR1 SGHRS and CDR2 YFSETQ. V was shortened by 4 bases and J by 0 bases, with 11 bases between the two germline ends. The CDR3 reads CASSPGRSSYNEQFF. CDR3 in DNA: TGCGCCAGCAGCCCGGGGAGGAGCTCCTACAATGAGCAGTTCTTC.

This chain uses TRBV3-1 with TRBJ2-5; 8 bases fit TRBD1. This CDR3 spans 12 amino acids. In germline, CDR1 is LGHDT, CDR2 YNNKEL (reference sequence). V shed 7 bases, J shed 4 bases, and the junction held 2 bases outside the gene matches. In DNA form, the CDR3 reads TGTGCCAGCAATGACAGGGGAGAGACCCAGTACTTC. Its protein product is CASNDRGETQYF.